This T cell receptor (beta chain) was identified in a study of beta chain features in type 1 diabetes. This clone was seen a few times. Its antigen is still unknown. It was via CD45RO/CCR7/CD25/CD127/CD95/CD27 that CD4+ naive, central memory, regulatory and stem cell-like memory cells were sorted. As every portion of the isolated RNA was reverse transcribed, the sequencing read expressed TCRB transcripts. TCRdb's copy holds only in-frame clones and misses some; the assay was immunoSEQ multiplex PCR. The sample yields about 660,000 clones, 11% to 15% seen once. The CDR3 extends over 15 amino acids. V was pared by 4 bases and J by 5 bases, with 20 bases between. Germline values: CDR1 GTSNPN, CDR2 SVGIG (reference sequence). Whole-study results and caveats: In these data, an HLA type influence on TCRB rearrangement remained unresolved. All four CD4+ subsets from Type 1 diabetes patients carried moderately but significantly shorter TCRB CDR3s. Insertions at VDJ junctions were less frequent in type 1 diabetes patients. These patients also deleted more nucleotides at the same junctions.

The sequenced material came from naive CD4+ T cells from blood. This clonotype originated in a man between 18 and 29 years old with type 1 diabetes. V usage is TRBV30 and J usage is TRBJ2-5; D ambiguous. Here the CDR3 reads CAWTLGGSLEETQYF. The DNA of the CDR3 is TGTGCCTGGACTCTGGGCGGCAGTCTTGAGGAGACCCAGTACTTC.